Below, 18 T cell receptor beta chains from the same sample are listed, as sequenced in a study of cytomegalovirus exposure and HLA in healthy donors. Both 60 Vbeta primers and 13 Jbeta primers went into the PCR. The assay was immunoSEQ multiplex PCR, and TCRdb's table has in-frame clones only and misses some. Of 130,000 to 150,000 clones in the sample, more than 75% were seen once. The material sequenced was PBMCs. The receptor source for this set is a man aged 18 to 29 in good health and CMV-seronegative.

This clone was counted a few times. The rearrangement links TRBV6-4 to TRBJ2-1; 10 bases are a match to TRBD2. This CDR3 is built from 14 residues. After removal of 2 bases from V and 9 bases from J, the junction contained 4 bases not matched to a gene. The germline gives CDR1 MRHNA, CDR2 SNTAGT. CDR3 coding DNA: TGTGCCAGCAGTGACAAGCGGGAGGGAGGTGAGCAGTTCTTC. Amino acids: CASSDKREGGEQFF.

This clone was observed a few times. The genes are TRBV6-1 and TRBJ2-7; 12 bases fit TRBD1. After removal of 4 bases from V and 3 bases from J, the junction contained 16 bases not matched to a gene. Germline V CDR1 and CDR2: MNHNS, SASEGT. This CDR3 has 19 residues. The CDR3 coding sequence is TGTGCCAGCAGTGGACCGGGACAGGGGGCATTTTCCTCGAACTACGAGCAGTACTTC. It yields the protein CASSGPGQGAFSSNYEQYF.

The chain couples TRBV5-8 to TRBJ1-2, with no clear D. Trimming stripped 2 bases from V and 1 base from J, with 15 bases between. CDR1 and CDR2 (germline): SGHTS, YDEGEE. The CDR3 extends over 16 amino acids. Written as DNA, the CDR3 is TGTGCCAGCAGCTTTGGGCCAGACATCCTTAACTATGGCTACACCTTC. It translates to CASSFGPDILNYGYTF.

This chain connects TRBV6-1 to TRBJ2-3; D is perhaps TRBD1 (5 bases). The CDR3 sequence is 13 residues long. CDR1 MNHNS and CDR2 SASEGT come from the germline V gene. The V gene lost 6 bases and the J gene lost 0 bases, with 7 bases spanning the gap. The CDR3 is CASRGASTDTQYF. CDR3 nucleotide sequence: TGTGCCAGCAGAGGGGCTAGCACAGATACGCAGTATTTT.

The chain uses TRBV30 and TRBJ2-7; 10 positions agree with TRBD1. J gave up 2 bases and V 4 bases, and 8 bases lay outside the gene matches. The CDR3 consists of 15 residues. Per germline, CDR1 GTSNPN and CDR2 SVGIG (reference sequence). Here the CDR3 reads CAWKDSGQGTYEQYF. DNA for the CDR3: TGTGCCTGGAAGGACTCGGGACAGGGGACCTACGAGCAGTACTTC.

CDR3 coding DNA: TGTGCCAGCAGTCCTCTATACAATCAGCCCCAGCATTTT. This codes for CASSPLYNQPQHF. The genes are TRBV27 and TRBJ1-5; D not certain. The germline V and J ends were trimmed by 5 bases and 3 bases, with 8 bases remaining between them. CDR3 length equals 13 residues. Looked up from germline, CDR1 is MNHEY and CDR2 is SMNVEV (reference sequence).

The chain carries TRBV27 and TRBJ1-1; D is unresolved. V lost 8 bases to trimming and J lost 0 bases, with 7 bases between them. The length of the CDR3 is 12 residues. Germline CDR1 is MNHEY and CDR2 is SMNVEV (reference sequence). DNA of the CDR3: TGTGCCAGCGCGAGTATGAACACTGAAGCTTTCTTT. Translation: CASASMNTEAFF.

The chain carries TRBV27 and TRBJ2-1, with a possible D match to TRBD1 (6 bases). The CDR3 spans 17 residues. Trimming left V 7 bases short and J 0 bases short, with 19 bases between. Germline CDR1 is MNHEY and CDR2 is SMNVEV (reference sequence). CDR3 sequence: CASKSGVHLSSYNEQFF. The CDR3 nucleotides read TGTGCCAGCAAGTCAGGGGTCCACCTCAGCTCCTACAATGAGCAGTTCTTC.

This clone was found once. The chain is built from TRBV2 and TRBJ1-4; the D gene is possibly TRBD1 (5 bases). CDR1 is SNHLY and CDR2 is FYNNEI in the germline V gene. The CDR3 covers 14 residues. Trimming pared 5 bases from V and 4 bases from J, leaving 11 bases between. CDR3 sequence (DNA): TGTGCCAGCAGTAAAGGGACTGATAATGAAAAACTGTTTTTT. Its protein product is CASSKGTDNEKLFF.

This chain links TRBV7-2 with TRBJ1-2; no reliable D call. The CDR3 extends over 14 amino acids. V gave up 5 bases and J gave up 4 bases, with 14 bases separating them. Germline V gives CDR1 SGHTA, CDR2 FQGNSA. The CDR3 bases are TGTGCCAGCAGCCCTGCCCCGGAGGTCTATGGCTACACCTTC. It specifies CASSPAPEVYGYTF.

The V call is TRBV4-1, the J call TRBJ1-4; TRBD1 matches 9 bases. The germline V gene has CDR1 MGHRA and CDR2 YSYEKL. This CDR3 is 15 amino acids long. With 1 base clipped from V and 5 bases from J, the junction kept 2 bases outside the gene matches. The DNA of the CDR3 is TGCGCCAGCAGCCAAGGTGGGACAGGGAATGAAAAACTGTTTTTT. This encodes CASSQGGTGNEKLFF.

This sequence joins TRBV30 and TRBJ1-2, with 7 bases identical to TRBD1. The CDR3 has 15 residues. V dropped 1 base and J dropped 4; count of bases not matched to a gene: 9. In germline, CDR1 is GTSNPN, CDR2 SVGIG (reference sequence). The CDR3 DNA reads TGTGCCTGGAGTGCCCCGGGAGGGGGCGGCTATGGCTACACCTTC. The encoded protein is CAWSAPGGGGYGYTF.

The V and J genes are TRBV7-2 and TRBJ2-3; 8 nucleotides match TRBD2. The V gene end was trimmed by 5 bases and the J gene end by 5 bases; junction bases not matched to a gene: 12. Germline V gives CDR1 SGHTA, CDR2 FQGNSA. The CDR3 spans 16 residues. The chain's CDR3 is CASSRVSLAGVDTQYF. CDR3 DNA sequence: TGTGCCAGCAGCAGGGTCAGTCTAGCGGGTGTAGATACGCAGTATTTT. The whole variable domain, remainder taken from reference TRBV7-2 and TRBJ2-3, is GAGVSQSPSNKVTEKGKDVELRCDPISGHTALYWYRQSLGQGLEFLIYFQGNSAPDKSGLPSDRFSAERTGGSVSTLTIQRTQQEDSAVYLCASSRVSLAGVDTQYFGPGTRLTVL.

This clone has more than one count but fewer than ten. This same CDR3 is encoded by further DNA sequences in the sample. J is TRBJ2-7 and V is TRBV5-1; D gene ambiguous. CDR3 size: 13 residues. Germline lookup yields CDR1 SGHRS and CDR2 YFSETQ. The V gene lost 0 bases and the J gene lost 3 bases, with 7 bases spanning the gap. CDR3 in amino acids: CASSLAGNYEQYF. In nucleotides, the CDR3 is TGCGCCAGCAGCTTGGCTGGCAACTACGAGCAGTACTTC.

J is TRBJ2-1 and V is TRBV11-2; the D gene is possibly TRBD1 (7 bases). The germline V and J ends were trimmed by 5 bases and 7 bases, with 15 bases remaining between them. From germline, CDR1 is SGHAT and CDR2 FQNNGV. The CDR3 has 14 residues. The chain's CDR3 is CASSPTGAGNEQFF. In DNA, the CDR3 is TGTGCCAGCAGCCCTACAGGGGCGGGAAATGAGCAGTTCTTC.

In this sample, this clone turned up once. The gene calls are TRBV11-2 and TRBJ2-2; tentative D call: TRBD1 (5 bases). The length of the CDR3 is 15 residues. Germline CDR1 reads SGHAT; CDR2 reads FQNNGV. Trimming took 3 bases from V and 4 from J, leaving 12 bases between them. CDR3 loop: CASSFQGFPTGELFF. CDR3 bases: TGTGCCAGCAGCTTCCAGGGATTTCCCACCGGGGAGCTGTTTTTT.

This chain's CDR3 is CASSLFRGKETQYF. The CDR3 DNA reads as TGTGCCAGCAGCTTGTTTCGGGGAAAAGAGACCCAGTACTTC. This chain connects TRBV7-6 to TRBJ2-5, with D perhaps matching TRBD2 (5 bases). V lost 3 bases, J lost 3 bases, and 11 bases lay in between. This CDR3 is 14 amino acids long. Germline V lookup: CDR1 SGHVS, CDR2 FNYEAQ.

The chain couples TRBV4-1 to TRBJ2-3, with 7 bases identical to TRBD2. CDR3 length: 15 residues. V dropped 6 bases and J dropped 2; count of bases not matched to a gene: 8. Germline V gives CDR1 MGHRA, CDR2 YSYEKL. CDR3 sequence (DNA): TGCGCCAGCAGACCCGGACTAGGCTACACAGATACGCAGTATTTT. Amino acids: CASRPGLGYTDTQYF.